This TCR beta chain derives from a study of control samples from healthy donors and cancer patients. The CDR3 consists of 14 residues. V lost 6 bases to trimming and J lost 5 bases, with 14 bases between them. CDR1 and CDR2 from the germline V gene are MNHEY and SVGAGI. This table comes from immunoSEQ multiplex PCR, and its TCRdb copy is limited to in-frame clones, with some not included. The table has 100,000 to 150,000 clones, under 90% seen once; the top ten hold approximately 8%. The chain uses TRBV6-5 and TRBJ1-5, with D possibly TRBD1 on 6 matching bases. The clonotype was recovered from a man aged 50 to 60 with head and neck cancer. The source material was PBMCs. The CDR3 sequence is CASRGGAVDQPQHF. CDR3 DNA: TGTGCCAGCAGGGGGGGGGCCGTCGATCAGCCCCAGCATTTT.